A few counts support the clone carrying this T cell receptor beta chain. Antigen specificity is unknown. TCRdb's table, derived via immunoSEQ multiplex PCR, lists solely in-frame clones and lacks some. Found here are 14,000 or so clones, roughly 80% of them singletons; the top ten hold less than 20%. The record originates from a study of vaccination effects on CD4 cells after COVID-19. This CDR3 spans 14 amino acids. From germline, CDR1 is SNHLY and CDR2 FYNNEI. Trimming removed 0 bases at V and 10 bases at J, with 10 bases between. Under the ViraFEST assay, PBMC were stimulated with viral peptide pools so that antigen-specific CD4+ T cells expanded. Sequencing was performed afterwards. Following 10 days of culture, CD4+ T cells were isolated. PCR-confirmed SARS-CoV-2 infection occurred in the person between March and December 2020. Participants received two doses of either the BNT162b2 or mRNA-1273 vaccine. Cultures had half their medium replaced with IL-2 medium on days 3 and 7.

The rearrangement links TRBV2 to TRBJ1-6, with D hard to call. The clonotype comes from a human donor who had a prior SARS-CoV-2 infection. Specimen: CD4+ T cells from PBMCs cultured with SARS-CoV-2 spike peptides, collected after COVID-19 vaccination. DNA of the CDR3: TGTGCCAGCAGTGAAGCTGCAGGAATATCACCCCTCCACTTT. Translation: CASSEAAGISPLHF.